The 2 T cell receptor beta chains in this list originate from one sample, sequenced in a study of cytomegalovirus exposure and HLA in healthy donors. PCR primers comprised 60 Vbeta and 13 Jbeta primers. Clones were sequenced by immunoSEQ multiplex PCR, and TCRdb holds only the in-frame ones, with some missing. The data show around 160,000 clones, with approximately 78% seen just once and 8.5% held by the top ten. Sequencing input: PBMCs. The receptors were sampled from a male donor in good health and CMV-seropositive.

The chain uses TRBV4-3 and TRBJ1-5, with D possibly matching TRBD1 (6 bases). In germline, CDR1 is LGHNA, CDR2 YSLEER. The CDR3 is 15 residues long. Trimming took off 0 bases at V and 1 base at J, with 7 bases between the two ends. For the CDR3, the DNA is TGCGCCAGCAGCCAAGACACAGGGAGCAATCAGCCCCAGCATTTT. This sequence encodes CASSQDTGSNQPQHF.

The V gene is TRBV28, the J gene TRBJ1-1; no firm D call. V was trimmed by 7 bases and J by 0 bases, leaving 6 bases between them. Germline V lookup: CDR1 MDHEN, CDR2 SYDVKM. CDR3 length equals 12 residues. The CDR3 region is CASNQVNTEAFF. The CDR3 DNA sequence: TGTGCCAGCAATCAGGTGAACACTGAAGCTTTCTTT.